This T cell receptor beta chain was profiled in a study of cytomegalovirus exposure and HLA in healthy donors. As for the study in general: An early data release held tens of millions of unique TCRs from HLA-typed donors. Findings and limits, study-wide: A later analysis appeared to link common viral pathogens to several of the most significant clusters.

This clone is a singleton in its sample. Antigen: not known. Primers included in the PCR were 60 Vbeta and 13 Jbeta primers. Assay used: immunoSEQ multiplex PCR; TCRdb lists only in-frame clones, some missing. This sample has 250,000 to 350,000 clones, with roughly 89% found just once. The CDR3 contains 15 residues. Trimming cost V 5 bases and J 5 bases, with 19 bases left between them. Per germline, CDR1 MNHEY and CDR2 SMNVEV (reference sequence). The specimen sequenced was PBMCs. This receptor was obtained from a man in his forties in good health and CMV-seropositive. J is TRBJ2-7 and V is TRBV27, with a weak D call TRBD2 (5 bases). CDR3 in DNA: TGTGCCAGCAGTCTGACTGGACTGCGGTCCGACGAGCAGTACTTC. It specifies CASSLTGLRSDEQYF.